Listed here are 22 T cell receptor beta chains from one sample, sequenced in a study of radiation and T cells in renal cell carcinoma. This table comes from immunoSEQ multiplex PCR, and its TCRdb copy is limited to in-frame clones, with some not included. The data contain under 25,000 clones, about 80% of them singletons. The sample's time point: baseline pretreatment blood. Sample treatment: 15 Gy SBRT to primary tumor, nephrectomy 4 weeks later. Sequences were derived from blood, sampled from a patient whose treatment included radiotherapy and nephrectomy. The receptors derive from a man aged 60 to 75 with renal cell carcinoma.

This rearrangement joins TRBV19 to TRBJ2-7; D perhaps matches TRBD2 (6 bases). The CDR3 is made up of 15 amino acids. Between the trimmed V and J ends, which lost 4 bases and 4 bases, there was a span of 17 bases. In germline, CDR1 is LNHDA, CDR2 SQIVND (reference sequence). DNA of the CDR3: TGTGCCAGTAGTAGTGGAGGGAGAGAGATTTACGAGCAGTACTTC. It codes for CASSSGGREIYEQYF.

The chain employs TRBV30 and TRBJ2-1, with 9 nucleotides matching TRBD1. CDR3 length: 15 residues. CDR1 and CDR2 from the germline V gene are GTSNPN and SVGIG (reference sequence). Unmatched junction bases numbered 9, after V lost 0 bases and J lost 9 bases. CDR3 protein: CAWSVSYRGQIEQFF. CDR3 DNA: TGTGCCTGGAGTGTATCTTACAGGGGGCAGATTGAGCAGTTCTTC.

This chain uses TRBV18 with TRBJ2-5; no clear D gene. V lost 2 bases and J lost 5, with 6 bases in between. The germline CDR1 and CDR2 sequences are KGHSH and LQKENI. This CDR3 is 12 amino acids long. The CDR3 protein is CASSPVGETQYF. The CDR3 bases are TGTGCCAGCTCACCAGTGGGGGAGACCCAGTACTTC. Full variable domain (rest looked up from reference TRBV18 and TRBJ2-5): NAGVMQNPRHLVRRRGQEARLRCSPMKGHSHVYWYRQLPEEGLKFMVYLQKENIIDESGMPKERFSAEFPKEGPSILRIQQVVRGDSAAYFCASSPVGETQYFGPGTRLLVL.

The chain links TRBV6-1 to TRBJ2-1, with a possible D match to TRBD2 (5 bases). Looked up from germline, CDR1 is MNHNS and CDR2 is SASEGT. The V end was cut by 5 bases, the J end by 6 bases, with 14 bases between. This CDR3 spans 14 amino acids. This chain's CDR3 is CASSRLSGTNEQFF. The CDR3 DNA follows: TGTGCCAGCAGTCGGTTGAGCGGTACCAATGAGCAGTTCTTC.

This clone was detected only a few times. The chain combines TRBV13 with TRBJ2-1, with D maybe TRBD2 (6 bases). The CDR3 runs to 15 residues. Germline V CDR1 and CDR2: PRHDT, FYEKMQ (reference sequence). The ends were cut back, 5 bases at V and 6 bases at J, with 17 bases in the middle. The DNA for the CDR3 is TGTGCCAGCAGCGTACCTACGGGAGCCCGCAATGAGCAGTTCTTC. This codes for CASSVPTGARNEQFF.

The chain carries TRBV5-4 and TRBJ2-7; D may be TRBD1 or TRBD2 (5 bases each). Trimming left V 2 bases short and J 5 bases short, with 11 bases between. This CDR3 has 13 residues. Germline CDR1 is SGHNT and CDR2 is YYREEE (reference sequence). The CDR3 here is CASSFQGEDEQYF. The DNA of the CDR3 is TGTGCCAGCAGCTTCCAGGGAGAGGACGAGCAGTACTTC.

The rearrangement links TRBV6-5 to TRBJ2-7; 7 bases match TRBD1. Germline-derived CDR1 and CDR2 are MNHEY and SVGAGI. The CDR3 covers 14 residues. The V gene end was trimmed by 0 bases and the J gene end by 3 bases; junction bases not matched to a gene: 2. The CDR3 DNA sequence: TGTGCCAGCAGTTACTCGAACAGGGGCTACGAGCAGTACTTC. It codes for CASSYSNRGYEQYF.

This clone has only a few counts. The chain is built from TRBV7-2 and TRBJ2-7; a weak D match, TRBD2 (7 bases). The CDR3 runs to 15 residues. Germline CDR1 reads SGHTA; CDR2 reads FQGNSA. Deletions cut 5 bases from V and 7 bases from J, with 21 bases between. CDR3 sequence: CASSPPRGARGEQYF. The CDR3 DNA follows: TGTGCCAGCAGCCCCCCCCGGGGGGCCCGAGGGGAGCAGTACTTC. Full variable domain (rest looked up from reference TRBV7-2 and TRBJ2-7): GAGVSQSPSNKVTEKGKDVELRCDPISGHTALYWYRQSLGQGLEFLIYFQGNSAPDKSGLPSDRFSAERTGGSVSTLTIQRTQQEDSAVYLCASSPPRGARGEQYFGPGTRLTVT.

This chain joins TRBV25-1 and TRBJ1-3, with 7 bases fitting TRBD1. Germline assignment: CDR1 MGHDK and CDR2 SYGVNS. This CDR3 comprises 18 residues. V shed 2 bases, J shed 0 bases, and the junction held 10 bases outside the gene matches. CDR3 bases: TGTGCCAGCAGTGAACGACTCCGGGACAGAGACTCTGGAAACACCATATATTTT. Translated, it gives CASSERLRDRDSGNTIYF.

The chain recombines TRBV7-8 with TRBJ2-1; the D call may be TRBD1 or TRBD2 (5 bases each). Germline-derived CDR1 and CDR2 are SGHVS and FQNEAQ. The CDR3 runs to 14 residues. V was pared by 5 bases and J by 7 bases, with 15 bases between. CDR3 loop: CASSPWLGTNEQFF. The DNA for the CDR3 is TGTGCCAGCAGCCCGTGGTTGGGGACGAATGAGCAGTTCTTC.

The chain uses TRBV7-2 and TRBJ2-1; TRBD2 matches at 13 bases. This CDR3 is 18 amino acids long. Germline CDR1 is SGHTA and CDR2 is FQGNSA. J gave up 6 bases and V 5 bases, and 13 bases lay outside the gene matches. In nucleotides, the CDR3 is TGTGCCAGCAGCACGCAAGGGGGACTAGCGGGATTCCCCAATGAGCAGTTCTTC. Its protein product is CASSTQGGLAGFPNEQFF.

CDR3 in amino acids: CASSAGQGANEKLFF. The CDR3, as DNA: TGTGCCAGCAGCGCGGGACAGGGGGCTAATGAAAAACTGTTTTTT. This chain uses TRBV7-9 with TRBJ1-4; TRBD1 matches 11 bases. The CDR3 runs 15 residues. V lost 5 bases and J lost 3; bases outside the gene matches: 2. Germline V gene data show CDR1 as SEHNR and CDR2 as FQNEAQ (reference sequence).

This clone was found once. The CDR3 is CASSKNRREQFF. The DNA for the CDR3 is TGTGCCAGCAGCAAGAACAGGCGTGAGCAGTTCTTC. The chain uses TRBV5-6 and TRBJ2-1; TRBD1 might be the D (5 bases). Trimming removed 4 bases at V and 9 bases at J, with 11 bases between. Germline CDR1 SGHDT, CDR2 YYEEEE. The CDR3 is 12 residues long.

The genes are TRBV2 and TRBJ2-4, with D perhaps matching TRBD2 (5 bases). This CDR3 spans 15 amino acids. Germline CDR1 reads SNHLY; CDR2 reads FYNNEI. With 7 bases removed from V and 3 bases from J, the gap between germline ends came to 16 bases. The CDR3 sequence: CASKPRELGKNIQYF. The CDR3 nucleotides read TGTGCCAGCAAACCGAGGGAGTTAGGCAAAAACATTCAGTACTTC.

The chain recombines TRBV5-4 with TRBJ2-7; 9 nucleotides match TRBD1. The CDR3 loop spans 15 amino acids. Per the germline V gene, CDR1 is SGHNT and CDR2 is YYREEE (reference sequence). V lost 4 bases to trimming and J lost 2 bases; unmatched junction nucleotides: 7. Here the CDR3 DNA reads TGTGCCAGCAGCGCACCGGGACAGGGTGCCTACGAGCAGTACTTC. Protein: CASSAPGQGAYEQYF.

The chain uses TRBV5-1 and TRBJ2-2, with unresolved D. Trimming stripped 4 bases from V and 1 base from J, with 23 bases between. From germline, CDR1 is SGHRS and CDR2 YFSETQ. The length of the CDR3 is 19 residues. The CDR3 protein is CASSPARSRSQRNTGELFF. DNA for the CDR3: TGCGCCAGCAGCCCCGCCCGGAGTAGGTCACAACGGAACACCGGGGAGCTGTTTTTT.

V is TRBV5-5 and J is TRBJ2-3; 14 bases fit TRBD2. Germline CDR1 is SGHKS and CDR2 is YYEKEE (reference sequence). Germline trimming cut 0 bases from V and 3 bases from J; bases unmatched to any gene: 6. CDR3 size: 18 residues. This CDR3 is CASSLEGTSGRRTDTQYF. CDR3 bases: TGTGCCAGCAGCTTGGAAGGGACTAGCGGGAGACGAACAGATACGCAGTATTTT.

This clone was counted a single time. J is TRBJ2-5 and V is TRBV6-6; no definite D call. The CDR3 has 12 residues. The V and J ends lost 4 bases and 5 bases respectively, with 8 bases between them. Germline V gene data show CDR1 as MNHNY and CDR2 as SVGAGI (reference sequence). Here the CDR3 DNA reads TGTGCCAGCAGTTTGGACCGGGAGACCCAGTACTTC. Translating it yields CASSLDRETQYF.

The chain employs TRBV11-2 and TRBJ2-3; D gene uncertain. The CDR3 totals 14 residues. Trimming pared 4 bases from V and 9 bases from J, leaving 17 bases between. Germline CDR1 SGHAT, CDR2 FQNNGV. DNA for the CDR3: TGTGCCAGCAGCTCCCCAGTAACCAAGGGCACGCAGTATTTT. The encoded protein is CASSSPVTKGTQYF.

This clone came up a few times. The chain recombines TRBV7-2 with TRBJ2-5; D is perhaps TRBD2 (6 bases). V was cut by 5 bases and J by 4 bases, with 17 bases left in between. The CDR3 is 15 amino acids. CDR1 and CDR2 (germline): SGHTA, FQGNSA. CDR3 nucleotides: TGTGCCAGCAGCCCCGGGGGTGTGTGGGGAGAGACCCAGTACTTC. This gives the protein CASSPGGVWGETQYF.

V gene TRBV28 combines with J gene TRBJ1-5; 10 bases map to TRBD1. From germline, CDR1 is MDHEN and CDR2 SYDVKM. The CDR3 runs 15 residues. Trimming took 6 bases from V and 7 from J; bases not matched to a gene: 9. CDR3 DNA sequence: TGTGCCAGCAGCCAGGGGACAGGGGAATTCCAGCCCCAGCATTTT. As protein: CASSQGTGEFQPQHF.

The J gene is TRBJ2-1, the V gene TRBV6-5, with unresolved D. The V and J ends lost 2 bases and 9 bases respectively, with 11 bases between them. The germline V gene encodes CDR1 MNHEY and CDR2 SVGAGI. The CDR3 sequence is 13 residues long. CDR3 in DNA: TGTGCCAGCAGTTACCCGACTTCCAGTGAGCAGTTCTTC. It specifies CASSYPTSSEQFF.